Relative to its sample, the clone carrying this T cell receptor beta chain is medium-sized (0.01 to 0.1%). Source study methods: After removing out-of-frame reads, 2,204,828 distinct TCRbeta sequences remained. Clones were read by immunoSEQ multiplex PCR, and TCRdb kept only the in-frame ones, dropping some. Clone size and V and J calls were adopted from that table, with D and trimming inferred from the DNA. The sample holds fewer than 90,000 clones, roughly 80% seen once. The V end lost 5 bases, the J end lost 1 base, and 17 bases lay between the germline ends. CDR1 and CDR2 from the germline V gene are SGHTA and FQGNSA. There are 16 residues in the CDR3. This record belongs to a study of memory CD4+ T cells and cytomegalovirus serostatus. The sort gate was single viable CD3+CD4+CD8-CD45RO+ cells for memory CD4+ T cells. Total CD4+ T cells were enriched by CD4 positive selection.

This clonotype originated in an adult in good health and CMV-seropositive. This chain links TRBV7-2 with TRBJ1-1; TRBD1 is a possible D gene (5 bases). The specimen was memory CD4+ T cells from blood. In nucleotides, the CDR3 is TGTGCCAGCAGCCTCCTGGGGCTTTTGAAGAACACTGAAGCTTTCTTT. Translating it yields CASSLLGLLKNTEAFF. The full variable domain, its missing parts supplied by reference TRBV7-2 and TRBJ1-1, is GAGVSQSPSNKVTEKGKDVELRCDPISGHTALYWYRQSLGQGLEFLIYFQGNSAPDKSGLPSDRFSAERTGGSVSTLTIQRTQQEDSAVYLCASSLLGLLKNTEAFFGQGTRLTVV.